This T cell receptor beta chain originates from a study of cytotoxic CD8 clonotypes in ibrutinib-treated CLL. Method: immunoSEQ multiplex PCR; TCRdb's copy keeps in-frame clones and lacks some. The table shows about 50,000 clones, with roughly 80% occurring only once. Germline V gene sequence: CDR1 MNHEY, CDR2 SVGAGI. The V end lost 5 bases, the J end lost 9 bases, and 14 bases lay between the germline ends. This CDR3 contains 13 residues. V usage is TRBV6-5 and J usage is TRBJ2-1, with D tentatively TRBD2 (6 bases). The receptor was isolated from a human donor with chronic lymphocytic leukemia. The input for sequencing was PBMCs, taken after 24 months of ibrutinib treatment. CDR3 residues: CASSSTQEGEQFF. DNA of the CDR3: TGTGCCAGCAGTAGTACGCAGGAGGGTGAGCAGTTCTTC.